The 6 T cell receptor beta chains listed next were all sequenced from one sample in a study of T cells in Graves' hyperthyroidism and ophthalmopathy. Amplification yielded TCR beta CDR3 regions, with RNA transcripts as the source. HTBI primers were the set used in a first-round RT-PCR of the TCR CDR3. Using its own MiXCR run on the multiplex PCR reads, TCRdb lists one record per CDR3 protein. The sample includes almost 350,000 distinct CDR3 sequences, approximately 18% of them seen just once. The sequencing sample was made of blood. These receptors all stem from a woman aged 40 to 49 with Graves' ophthalmopathy.

This clonotype was seen repeatedly, ten times or more. V and J are TRBV10-2 and TRBJ1-5; D possibly corresponds to TRBD1 (5 bases). Germline V CDR1 and CDR2: WSHSY, SAAADI. The CDR3 is 14 residues long. The ends were cut back, 3 bases at V and 5 bases at J, with 11 bases in the middle. This CDR3 reads CASSDRRGDQPQHF. The CDR3 DNA follows: TGCGCCAGCAGTGATCGGCGGGGGGATCAGCCCCAGCATTTT.

This clonotype has a count of ten or more. This sequence joins TRBV30 and TRBJ1-5; D remains unclear. The V gene's germline CDR1 is GTSNPN and CDR2 SVGIG (reference sequence). This CDR3 is 15 amino acids long. Between the trimmed V and J ends, which lost 0 bases and 0 bases, there was a span of 9 bases. CDR3 DNA: TGTGCCTGGAGTGTAAATGTAGGTAGCAATCAGCCCCAGCATTTT. This codes for CAWSVNVGSNQPQHF. Combining the CDR3 with reference TRBV30 and TRBJ1-5 gives the whole variable domain SQTIHQWPATLVQPVGSPLSLECTVEGTSNPNLYWYRQAAGRGLQLLFYSVGIGQISSEVPQNLSASRPQDRQFILSSKKLLLSDSGFYLCAWSVNVGSNQPQHFGDGTRLSIL.

This clonotype showed up many times. The rearrangement uses TRBV7-2 and TRBJ1-1; TRBD1 matches at 8 bases. CDR1 and CDR2 (germline): SGHTA, FQGNSA. V lost 7 bases and J lost 4; bases outside the gene matches: 5. There are 13 residues in the CDR3. CDR3 in DNA: TGTGCCAGCACGCAAACAGGGGGCACTGAAGCTTTCTTT. Protein product: CASTQTGGTEAFF. The variable domain in full, completed from reference TRBV7-2 and TRBJ1-1, reads GAGVSQSPSNKVTEKGKDVELRCDPISGHTALYWYRQSLGQGLEFLIYFQGNSAPDKSGLPSDRFSAERTGGSVSTLTIQRTQQEDSAVYLCASTQTGGTEAFFGQGTRLTVV.

This clonotype has ten or more counts. The V and J genes are TRBV20-1 and TRBJ2-6; D is uncertain. This CDR3 contains 14 residues. The germline CDR1 and CDR2 sequences are DFQATT and SNEGSKA (reference sequence). V shed 6 bases and J shed 0 bases, with 9 bases lying between them. CDR3: CSAMTVSGANVLTF. For the CDR3, the DNA is TGCAGTGCCATGACCGTCTCTGGGGCCAACGTCCTGACTTTC.

The gene calls are TRBV11-2 and TRBJ1-1; TRBD1 might be the D (5 bases). The CDR3 is 16 residues long. The V gene's germline CDR1 is SGHAT and CDR2 FQNNGV. The ends were cut back, 3 bases at V and 2 bases at J, with 16 bases in the middle. This CDR3 is CASSFGSGQGNTEAFF. CDR3 coding DNA: TGTGCCAGCAGCTTTGGCTCAGGGCAGGGCAACACTGAAGCTTTCTTT.

The sample holds many counts of this clonotype. The gene calls are TRBV7-3 and TRBJ2-5, with 8 positions matching TRBD1. This CDR3 contains 15 residues. Per germline, CDR1 SGHTA and CDR2 FQGTGA. With V trimmed by 5 bases and J by 3 bases, 8 bases remained unmatched. The CDR3 DNA sequence: TGTGCCAGCAGCCCGGGGACAGGCTTAGAAGAGACCCAGTACTTC. This encodes CASSPGTGLEETQYF.